This T cell receptor (beta chain) was captured in a study of radiation and T cells in renal cell carcinoma. Study-level findings and limits: From baseline, blood top tumor clonotypes peaked at 2 weeks post-radiation.

Clones were sequenced by immunoSEQ multiplex PCR, and TCRdb holds only the in-frame ones, with some missing. This table has about 15,000 clones, around 66% appearing once. Treatment noted: 15 Gy SBRT to primary tumor, nephrectomy 4 weeks later. Nephrectomy followed 15 Gy stereotactic body radiation by 4 weeks. Trimming cost V 1 base and J 5 bases, with 12 bases left between them. The CDR3 is 15 residues long. Per germline, CDR1 SGHVS and CDR2 FQNEAQ. As regards this clone: The antigen remains undetermined.

The TCR was taken from a woman in her 70s with renal cell carcinoma. V gene TRBV7-8 combines with J gene TRBJ1-5; perhaps TRBD1 as D (5 bases). Source: tumor tissue, taken from a patient whose treatment included radiotherapy and nephrectomy. This CDR3 reads CASSLGGDQYQPQHF. The CDR3 coding sequence is TGTGCCAGCAGCTTAGGAGGGGATCAATATCAGCCCCAGCATTTT.